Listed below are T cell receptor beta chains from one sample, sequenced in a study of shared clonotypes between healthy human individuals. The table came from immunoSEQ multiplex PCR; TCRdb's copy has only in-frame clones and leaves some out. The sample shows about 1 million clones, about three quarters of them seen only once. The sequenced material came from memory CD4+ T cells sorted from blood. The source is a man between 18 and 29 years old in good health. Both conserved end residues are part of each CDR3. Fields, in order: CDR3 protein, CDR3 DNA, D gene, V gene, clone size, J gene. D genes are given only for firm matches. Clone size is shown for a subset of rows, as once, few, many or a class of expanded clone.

CDR3aa: CAISEETEKLFF
CDR3nt: TGTGCCATCAGTGAGGAAACTGAAAAACTGTTTTTT
d_gene: .
v_gene: TRBV10-3
abundance: .
j_gene: TRBJ1-4

CDR3aa: CASSPSGQQGYTF
CDR3nt: TGTGCCAGCTCACCATCGGGACAGCAGGGCTACACCTTC
d_gene: TRBD1
v_gene: TRBV18
abundance: .
j_gene: TRBJ1-2

CDR3aa: CASSWTSSEIGEQYF
CDR3nt: TGCGCCAGTTCCTGGACTAGCTCCGAGATCGGCGAGCAGTACTTC
d_gene: TRBD2
v_gene: TRBV5-1
abundance: .
j_gene: TRBJ2-7

CDR3aa: CASSPYRGEKLFF
CDR3nt: TGTGCCAGCAGTCCCTACAGGGGAGAAAAACTGTTTTTT
d_gene: TRBD1
v_gene: TRBV6-6
abundance: .
j_gene: TRBJ1-4

CDR3aa: CASSQLPSGGGETQYF
CDR3nt: TGCGCCAGCAGCCAATTACCCAGCGGCGGTGGAGAGACCCAGTACTTC
d_gene: .
v_gene: TRBV4-1
abundance: .
j_gene: TRBJ2-5

CDR3aa: CAWRVRNTEAFF
CDR3nt: TGTGCCTGGAGAGTAAGAAACACTGAAGCTTTCTTT
d_gene: .
v_gene: TRBV30
abundance: .
j_gene: TRBJ1-1

CDR3aa: CASSPGLRAEEKLFF
CDR3nt: TGTGCCAGCAGCCCGGGATTGAGGGCCGAGGAAAAACTGTTTTTT
d_gene: .
v_gene: TRBV7-9
abundance: many
j_gene: TRBJ1-4

CDR3aa: CASSPPRGTNTDTQYF
CDR3nt: TGTGCCAGCTCACCACCGAGAGGGACAAACACAGATACGCAGTATTTT
d_gene: .
v_gene: TRBV18
abundance: .
j_gene: TRBJ2-3

CDR3aa: CASSRSGTPSWYF
CDR3nt: TGTGCCAGCAGTCGCTCTGGGACTCCGAGCTGGTACTTC
d_gene: .
v_gene: TRBV6-6
abundance: .
j_gene: TRBJ2-7

CDR3aa: CASSLVQGVNEQYF
CDR3nt: TGTGCCAGCAGCTTAGTGCAGGGGGTCAACGAGCAGTACTTC
d_gene: TRBD1
v_gene: TRBV7-8
abundance: .
j_gene: TRBJ2-7

CDR3aa: CASSASGGRADTQYF
CDR3nt: TGTGCCAGCAGTGCCTCAGGGGGACGGGCAGATACGCAGTATTTT
d_gene: TRBD1
v_gene: TRBV2
abundance: .
j_gene: TRBJ2-3

CDR3aa: CASSIGGQTDTQYF
CDR3nt: TGTGCCAGTAGTATAGGAGGGCAGACAGATACGCAGTATTTT
d_gene: .
v_gene: TRBV19
abundance: .
j_gene: TRBJ2-3

CDR3aa: CASSLLAGGSDTQYF
CDR3nt: TGTGCTAGCAGCTTATTAGCGGGAGGATCAGATACGCAGTATTTT
d_gene: TRBD2
v_gene: TRBV7-7
abundance: .
j_gene: TRBJ2-3

CDR3aa: CAWSVSSVTYEQYF
CDR3nt: TGTGCCTGGAGTGTATCTAGCGTCACCTACGAGCAGTACTTC
d_gene: .
v_gene: TRBV30
abundance: once
j_gene: TRBJ2-7

CDR3aa: CAISNDISDTQYF
CDR3nt: TGTGCCATCAGCAACGACATTTCAGATACGCAGTATTTT
d_gene: .
v_gene: TRBV10-3
abundance: once
j_gene: TRBJ2-3

CDR3aa: CASSSSPHRGLSEKLFF
CDR3nt: TGTGCCAGCAGTTCCTCTCCCCACAGGGGGCTAAGTGAAAAACTGTTTTTT
d_gene: TRBD1
v_gene: TRBV28
abundance: .
j_gene: TRBJ1-4

CDR3aa: CASSSGGTSTDTQYF
CDR3nt: TGTGCTAGCAGCTCCGGGGGAACTAGCACAGATACGCAGTATTTT
d_gene: .
v_gene: TRBV7-7
abundance: .
j_gene: TRBJ2-3

CDR3aa: CASSFGQNTEAFF
CDR3nt: TGCGCCAGCAGCTTCGGACAGAACACTGAAGCTTTCTTT
d_gene: .
v_gene: TRBV5-1
abundance: .
j_gene: TRBJ1-1

CDR3aa: CASSSSLDRNYTF
CDR3nt: TGTGCCAGCAGTTCTTCCCTCGACCGCAACTACACCTTC
d_gene: .
v_gene: TRBV7-9
abundance: few
j_gene: TRBJ1-2

CDR3aa: CAWAGTGGKSTEAFF
CDR3nt: TGTGCCTGGGCCGGGACAGGGGGAAAGAGCACTGAAGCTTTCTTT
d_gene: TRBD1
v_gene: TRBV30
abundance: few
j_gene: TRBJ1-1

CDR3aa: CASSPPGPLFEKLFF
CDR3nt: TGTGCCAGCTCACCACCCGGGCCCTTATTTGAAAAACTGTTTTTT
d_gene: .
v_gene: TRBV18
abundance: .
j_gene: TRBJ1-4

CDR3aa: CASSIRDPRDTQYF
CDR3nt: TGTGCCAGCAGTATCCGGGACCCCCGCGATACGCAGTATTTT
d_gene: .
v_gene: TRBV27
abundance: .
j_gene: TRBJ2-3